This T cell receptor beta chain was obtained from a study of T cells after yellow fever vaccination. Study-wide background: In the case of low-cell-number fractions, SMART-Seq v4 Ultra Low Input was used for preparation. Findings of the study overall: It was the secondary response that reached its peak faster, day 5 versus 15, but it was weaker. Detected again after the booster were most primary-vaccination clones, at 95% to 97% CD4 and about 89% CD8. A limited proportion of clonotypes was detected within both the CD4 and CD8 compartments.

Trimming left V 0 bases short and J 3 bases short, with 9 bases between. This CDR3 has 14 amino acids. Germline V gene lookup returns CDR1 LGHDT and CDR2 YNNKEL (reference sequence). TCRdb fed the 5' RACE reads into MiXCR, producing one record per CDR3 protein. The sample records roughly 32,000 distinct CDR3 sequences, under 4.5% being singletons. This clonotype showed up many times. Its target is unknown. This receptor was identified in a man aged 30-40 years who received the YFV17D yellow fever vaccine. The rearrangement joins TRBV3-1 to TRBJ2-7, with D maybe TRBD1 (6 bases). The sequencing here drew on CD8+ T cells sorted from PBMCs, taken 5 days after the yellow fever booster vaccination. CDR3 DNA sequence: TGTGCCAGCAGCCAAGACTTACAGGGCTACGAGCAGTACTTC. Its protein is CASSQDLQGYEQYF.